This TCR beta chain appears in the sequencing data of a study of T cells after yellow fever vaccination. Study summary: Some fractions had low cell numbers, and these were prepared with SMART-Seq v4 Ultra Low Input. Points from the study as a whole: The study noted that FACS-sorted repertoires could contain abundant clonotypes contaminating from the bulk population. After the booster, over 95% of CD4 and 88% of CD8 primary-response clones were re-detected.

Conversion of TCR transcripts into cDNA relied on 5'RACE template switching, which added a universal primer site and UMIs. TCRdb itself ran the 5' RACE reads through MiXCR, one entry per CDR3 protein. This table holds roughly 340,000 distinct CDR3 sequences, about 4% found once. There are 18 residues in the CDR3. Turning to this clonotype: The target antigen is unknown.

This receptor was taken from a man aged 18 to 29 who received the YFV17D yellow fever vaccine. The chain has TRBV21-1 and TRBJ2-2; the table's D call of TRBD2 was not tested on the DNA. TRBV21-1 is a listed pseudogene. The input for sequencing was PBMCs, taken 5 days after the yellow fever booster vaccination. The CDR3 nucleotides are TGTGCCAGCAGCAAAGAGGGGACTAGCGGGGTGCACACCGGGGAGCTGTTTTTT. Residues: CASSKEGTSGVHTGELFF.